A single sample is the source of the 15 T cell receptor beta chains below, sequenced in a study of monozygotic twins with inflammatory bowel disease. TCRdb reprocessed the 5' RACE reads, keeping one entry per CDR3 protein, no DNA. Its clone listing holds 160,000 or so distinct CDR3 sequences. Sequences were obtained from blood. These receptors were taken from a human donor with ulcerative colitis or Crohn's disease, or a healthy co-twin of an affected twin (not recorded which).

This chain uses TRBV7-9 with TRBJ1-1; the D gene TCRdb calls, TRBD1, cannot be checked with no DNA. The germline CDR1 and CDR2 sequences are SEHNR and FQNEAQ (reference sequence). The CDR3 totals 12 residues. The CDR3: CASTTGGTEAFF. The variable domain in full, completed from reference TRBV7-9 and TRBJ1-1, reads DTGVSQNPRHKITKRGQNVTFRCDPISEHNRLYWYRQTLGQGPEFLTYFQNEAQLEKSRLLSDRFSAERPKGSFSTLEIQRTEQGDSAMYLCASTTGGTEAFFGQGTRLTVV.

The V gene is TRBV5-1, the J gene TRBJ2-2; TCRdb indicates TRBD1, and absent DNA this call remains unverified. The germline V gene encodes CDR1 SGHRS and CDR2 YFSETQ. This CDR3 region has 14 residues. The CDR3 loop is CASRWGQNTGELFF.

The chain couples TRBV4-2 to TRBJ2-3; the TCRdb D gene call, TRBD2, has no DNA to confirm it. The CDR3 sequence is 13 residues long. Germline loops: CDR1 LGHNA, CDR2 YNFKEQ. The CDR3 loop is CASSLRAGDSQYF.

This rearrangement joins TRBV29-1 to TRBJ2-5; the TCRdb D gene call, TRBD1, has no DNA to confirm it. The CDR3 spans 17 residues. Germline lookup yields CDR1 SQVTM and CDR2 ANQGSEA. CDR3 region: CSVEDLGQPVYQETQYF.

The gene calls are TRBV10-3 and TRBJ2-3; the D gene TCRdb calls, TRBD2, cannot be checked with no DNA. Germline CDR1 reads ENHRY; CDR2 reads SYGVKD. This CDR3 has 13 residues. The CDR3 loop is CAITGGSEDTQYF.

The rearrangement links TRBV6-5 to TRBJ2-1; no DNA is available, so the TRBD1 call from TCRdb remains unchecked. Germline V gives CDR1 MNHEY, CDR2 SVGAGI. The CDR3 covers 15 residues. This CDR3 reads CASSYSSRGWSEQFF.

CDR3: CASSPETGDPTGELFF. The V call is TRBV5-1, the J call TRBJ2-2; without DNA, the TCRdb call of TRBD1 cannot be checked. This CDR3 contains 16 residues. CDR1 and CDR2 from the germline V gene are SGHRS and YFSETQ.

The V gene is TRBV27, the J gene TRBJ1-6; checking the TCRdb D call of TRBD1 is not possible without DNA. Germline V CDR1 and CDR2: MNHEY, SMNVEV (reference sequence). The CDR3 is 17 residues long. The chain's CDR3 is CASSHLTEFGYNSPLHF.

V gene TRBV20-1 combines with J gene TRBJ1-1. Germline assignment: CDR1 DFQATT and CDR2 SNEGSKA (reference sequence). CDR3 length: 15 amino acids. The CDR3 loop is CSASPGRGLPTEAFF.

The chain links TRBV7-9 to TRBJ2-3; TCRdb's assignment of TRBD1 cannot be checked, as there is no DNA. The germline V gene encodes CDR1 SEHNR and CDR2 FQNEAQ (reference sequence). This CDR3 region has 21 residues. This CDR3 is CASSQGLFTGPLHAGTDTQYF.

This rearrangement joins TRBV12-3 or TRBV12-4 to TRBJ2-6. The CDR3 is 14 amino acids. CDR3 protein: CASSVGSGANVLTF.

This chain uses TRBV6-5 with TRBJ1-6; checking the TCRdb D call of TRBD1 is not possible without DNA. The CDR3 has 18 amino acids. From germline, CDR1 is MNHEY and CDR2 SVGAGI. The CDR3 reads CASSSRTDPSSYNSPLHF.

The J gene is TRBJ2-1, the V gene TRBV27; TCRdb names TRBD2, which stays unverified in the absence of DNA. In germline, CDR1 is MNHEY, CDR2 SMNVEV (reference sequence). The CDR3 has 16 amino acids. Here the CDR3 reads CASSLGGLAGVWEQFF.

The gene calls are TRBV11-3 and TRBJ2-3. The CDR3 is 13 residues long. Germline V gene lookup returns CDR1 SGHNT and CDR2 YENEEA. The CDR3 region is CASSSGERDTQYF.

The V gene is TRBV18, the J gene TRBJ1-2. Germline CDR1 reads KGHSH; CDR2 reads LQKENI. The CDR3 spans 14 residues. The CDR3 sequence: CASSLQGFGYGYTF.